This T cell receptor (beta chain) was documented in a study of cytomegalovirus exposure and HLA in healthy donors. Study-level background: In an early release, HLA-typed donors contributed tens of millions of unique TCR sequences. Whole-study results and caveats: In a later analysis, parvovirus B19, influenza, CMV and Epstein-Barr virus appeared linked to several top co-occurrence clusters. An assumption of roughly uniform sequencing depth across donors underlay the presence/absence analyses.

For this clone: Its specificity is not known.

V was trimmed by 0 bases and J by 0 bases, leaving 11 bases between them. CDR3 length equals 16 residues. CDR1 and CDR2 from the germline V gene are SGDLS and YYNGEE. Primers for the PCR totalled 60 Vbeta and 13 Jbeta. Repertoires were generated with immunoSEQ multiplex PCR, while TCRdb's copy carries only in-frame clones and drops some. The sample has roughly 73,000 clones; the top ten hold approximately 15%. Sequenced input: PBMCs. The rearrangement links TRBV9 to TRBJ2-3; D may be TRBD2 (6 bases). This clonotype was sampled from a man aged 50 or older in good health and CMV-seropositive. The CDR3 region is CASSVEVAASTDTQYF. In DNA, the CDR3 is TGTGCCAGCAGCGTAGAAGTAGCGGCTAGCACAGATACGCAGTATTTT.